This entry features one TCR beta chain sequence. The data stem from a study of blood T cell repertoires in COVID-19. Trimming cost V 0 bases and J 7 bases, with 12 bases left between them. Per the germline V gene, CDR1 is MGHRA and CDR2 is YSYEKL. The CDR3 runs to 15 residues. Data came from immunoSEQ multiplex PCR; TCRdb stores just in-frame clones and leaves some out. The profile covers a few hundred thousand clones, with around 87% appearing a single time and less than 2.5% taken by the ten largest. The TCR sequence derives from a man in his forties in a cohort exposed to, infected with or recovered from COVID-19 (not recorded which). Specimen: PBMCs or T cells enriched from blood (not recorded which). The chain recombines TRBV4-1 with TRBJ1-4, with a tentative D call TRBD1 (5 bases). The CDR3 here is CASSQEGVGVEKLFF. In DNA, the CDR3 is TGCGCCAGCAGCCAAGAAGGGGTTGGGGTTGAAAAACTGTTTTTT.